This TCR beta chain was captured in a study of identical twins. Germline V gives CDR1 MNHEY, CDR2 SMNVEV (reference sequence). The length of the CDR3 is 14 residues. V lost 5 bases, J lost 0 bases, and 11 bases lay in between. TCRdb recomputed calls from the 5' RACE reads with MiXCR, one row per CDR3 protein. The data hold 600,000 to 850,000 distinct CDR3 sequences, with 18% observed a single time. This sample also belongs to another study, concerning T cells expressing NK-cell markers.

The genes are TRBV27 and TRBJ2-7, with a possible D match to TRBD2 (5 bases). This TCR was sampled from a young woman in good health. Sequenced material: PBMCs. In nucleotides, the CDR3 is TGTGCCAGCAGTCCGGGGATAAACTCCTACGAGCAGTACTTC. This translates into CASSPGINSYEQYF.